The 21 T cell receptor beta chains presented below share a single source sample, sequenced in a study of blood T cells in healthy people across ages. A second PCR of 7 to 11 cycles used a sample-barcoded 5' primer and a J-beta primer mix. MiXCR, run by TCRdb on the 5' RACE reads, gives a single entry per CDR3 protein. The sample holds 700,000 to 900,000 distinct CDR3 sequences; about 26% are singletons and the top ten take about 3%. The sample was also linked to a second study, of T cells of mothers and their children.

The sequenced sample consisted of blood. All receptors come from a boy between 10 and 17 years old in good health.

In nucleotides, the CDR3 is TGTGCCAGCAGCTTAGGCGGGGGAGGGGGTGAGCAGTTCTTC. It encodes CASSLGGGGGEQFF. The chain couples TRBV13 to TRBJ2-1; possibly TRBD2 for D (7 bases). Trimming left V 0 bases short and J 9 bases short, with 12 bases between. The length of the CDR3 is 14 residues. The germline CDR1 and CDR2 sequences are PRHDT and FYEKMQ (reference sequence).

This clonotype was detected a few times. This chain joins TRBV10-3 and TRBJ1-5; tentative D call: TRBD1 (5 bases). From germline, CDR1 is ENHRY and CDR2 SYGVKD. The CDR3 contains 16 residues. V was trimmed by 0 bases and J by 3 bases, leaving 12 bases between them. The CDR3 DNA reads as TGTGCCATCAGTGAGTCAGGAGGGGTAACCAATCAGCCCCAGCATTTT. Amino acids: CAISESGGVTNQPQHF.

Concerning this clonotype itself: The junction departs from germline at one end; a sequencing error may be responsible. J is TRBJ1-4 and V is TRBV7-9; a weak D match, TRBD1 (6 bases). CDR3 length: 16 residues. Germline V gene data show CDR1 as SEHNR and CDR2 as FQNEAQ (reference sequence). The CDR3 region has the DNA TGTGCCCGCAGAGGGGGTCGGGGTCTTGCTAATGAAAAACTGTTTTTT. It is translated as CARRGGRGLANEKLFF.

This clonotype has at least ten counts. The chain employs TRBV18 and TRBJ2-2; D gene uncertain. Trimming took 3 bases from V and 3 from J, leaving 2 bases between them. Germline loops: CDR1 KGHSH, CDR2 LQKENI. This CDR3 region has 12 residues. Here the CDR3 reads CASSPDTGELFF. The CDR3 region has the DNA TGTGCCAGCTCACCGGACACCGGGGAGCTGTTTTTT.

To note about this clonotype: A junction boundary mismatches the germline segment, possibly from a read error. This rearrangement joins TRBV29-1 to TRBJ1-4; 9 positions match TRBD1. The CDR3 extends over 15 amino acids. Germline values: CDR1 SQVTM, CDR2 ANQGSEA. CDR3 loop: CSVEDQTGGNEKLLF. CDR3 bases: TGCAGCGTTGAAGATCAGACAGGGGGGAATGAAAAACTGCTTTTT.

The chain couples TRBV29-1 to TRBJ2-3, with D perhaps matching TRBD1 (5 bases). CDR1 is SQVTM, CDR2 ANQGSEA, per germline. The CDR3 contains 13 residues. Trimming removed 4 bases from V and 2 bases from J, with 10 bases in between. DNA for the CDR3: TGCAGCGTTGCAGGGAAGCCCACAGATACGCAGTATTTT. Translating gives CSVAGKPTDTQYF.

This clonotype has just a few counts. The chain links TRBV12-3 or TRBV12-4 to TRBJ2-3; 10 bases agree with TRBD2. The CDR3 extends over 17 amino acids. With 5 bases clipped from V and 2 bases from J, the junction kept 10 bases outside the gene matches. The CDR3 reads CASSPLSGGAYTDTQYF. CDR3 coding DNA: TGTGCCAGCAGTCCCCTGAGCGGGGGGGCTTACACAGATACGCAGTATTTT.

The chain uses TRBV5-1 and TRBJ1-2, with TRBD1 matching over 8 bases. With V trimmed by 5 bases and J by 6 bases, 9 bases remained unmatched. CDR1 and CDR2 from the germline V gene are SGHRS and YFSETQ. The CDR3 has 14 residues. The CDR3 loop reads CASSRDRGTNGYTF. The CDR3 DNA reads TGCGCCAGCAGTCGAGACAGGGGTACCAATGGCTACACCTTC. The variable domain in full, completed from reference TRBV5-1 and TRBJ1-2, reads KAGVTQTPRYLIKTRGQQVTLSCSPISGHRSVSWYQQTPGQGLQFLFEYFSETQRNKGNFPGRFSGRQFSNSRSEMNVSTLELGDSALYLCASSRDRGTNGYTFGSGTRLTVV.

The V gene is TRBV27, the J gene TRBJ1-2; D possibly corresponds to TRBD1 (6 bases). The CDR3 contains 14 residues. Trimming took 4 bases from V and 1 from J, leaving 10 bases between them. Germline values: CDR1 MNHEY, CDR2 SMNVEV (reference sequence). In DNA form, the CDR3 reads TGTGCCAGCAGTTCAGGGGACCTTAACTATGGCTACACCTTC. It yields the protein CASSSGDLNYGYTF.

V is TRBV9 and J is TRBJ2-2; D not resolved. Looked up from germline, CDR1 is SGDLS and CDR2 is YYNGEE. V lost 0 bases to trimming and J lost 5 bases, with 5 bases between them. The CDR3 loop spans 13 amino acids. This CDR3 reads CASSVVRTGELFF. CDR3 in DNA: TGTGCCAGCAGCGTAGTGAGAACCGGGGAGCTGTTTTTT.

V gene TRBV12-3 or TRBV12-4 combines with J gene TRBJ2-1; 10 bases fit TRBD2. There are 18 residues in the CDR3. The V segment lost 5 bases and the J segment 1 base; nucleotides outside the gene matches: 11. As DNA, the CDR3 is TGTGCCAGCAGTCCCGGGACTAGCGTTTATCATTCCTACAATGAGCAGTTCTTC. Amino acid sequence: CASSPGTSVYHSYNEQFF.

The chain employs TRBV6-5 and TRBJ2-1, with 8 bases matching TRBD1. CDR3 size: 13 residues. V lost 0 bases and J lost 9; bases outside the gene matches: 1. Germline CDR1 is MNHEY and CDR2 is SVGAGI. The CDR3 region is CASSYSTGVEQFF. The CDR3 DNA reads as TGTGCCAGCAGTTACTCGACAGGGGTTGAGCAGTTCTTC.

The rearrangement links TRBV3-1 to TRBJ2-3; TRBD2 agrees at 9 bases. V shed 4 bases and J 5 bases; nucleotides not matched to a gene: 10. Germline V gives CDR1 LGHDT, CDR2 YNNKEL (reference sequence). The CDR3 runs 16 residues. CDR3 protein: CASSRGSGGRGDTQYF. The DNA of the CDR3 is TGTGCCAGCAGCCGAGGTAGCGGGGGTCGCGGAGATACGCAGTATTTT.

To note about this clonotype: The junction and the germline gene differ at one end; a read error may be behind it. The V and J genes are TRBV12-3 or TRBV12-4 and TRBJ2-7, with D perhaps assigned TRBD1 or TRBD2 (5 bases each). This CDR3 has 12 amino acids. The CDR3 DNA is TGTGCCCGCAGACTGGGGGCCTACGAGCAGTACTTC. Encoded protein: CARRLGAYEQYF.

The CDR3 nucleotides are TGCAGTGCTGGTTTAGGGGACACTGAAGCTTTCTTT. Translating gives CSAGLGDTEAFF. V usage is TRBV20-1 and J usage is TRBJ1-1, with D possibly TRBD1 on 5 matching bases. The germline V gene encodes CDR1 DFQATT and CDR2 SNEGSKA (reference sequence). V gave up 5 bases and J gave up 3 bases, with 10 bases separating them. There are 12 residues in the CDR3.

This chain joins TRBV12-3 or TRBV12-4 and TRBJ1-2; no reliable D call. The CDR3 is made up of 14 amino acids. V was trimmed by 5 bases and J by 13 bases, leaving 23 bases between them. In DNA, the CDR3 is TGTGCCAGCAGTATCTCCGGCAGAGCGTCTAGGCGCACCTTC. This codes for CASSISGRASRRTF.

The chain combines TRBV7-9 with TRBJ2-1; D call uncertain. The CDR3 has 17 amino acids. The germline gives CDR1 SEHNR, CDR2 FQNEAQ (reference sequence). Trimming removed 3 bases from V and 4 bases from J, with 19 bases in between. The CDR3: CASSLSLGPSKYNEQFF. In DNA form, the CDR3 reads TGTGCCAGCAGCTTGTCGCTAGGCCCCTCAAAATACAATGAGCAGTTCTTC.

This clonotype was picked up a small number of times. CDR3 amino acids: CASSPSGVSYNEQFF. The CDR3 nucleotides read TGTGCCAGTAGCCCTAGCGGGGTTTCCTACAATGAGCAGTTCTTC. The chain recombines TRBV19 with TRBJ2-1; TRBD2 matches 9 bases. This CDR3 is built from 15 residues. Germline V gives CDR1 LNHDA, CDR2 SQIVND (reference sequence). Trimming took 6 bases from V and 1 from J; bases not matched to a gene: 4.

With regard to this clonotype: Mismatch with germline at one junction end may stem from a read error. The chain has TRBV6-1 and TRBJ1-2, with D possibly matching TRBD1 (5 bases). The CDR3 spans 12 residues. Germline assignment: CDR1 MNHNS and CDR2 SASEGT. CDR3: CASREAGRGYTF. CDR3 DNA: TGTGCCAGCAGAGAAGCAGGGCGAGGCTACACCTTC.

This clonotype has a handful of counts. The genes are TRBV21-1 and TRBJ2-1; TRBD1 is the table's D call, not checked against the DNA. TRBV21-1 is termed a pseudogene. This CDR3 region has 12 residues. The CDR3 is CASTWTDNEQFF. Here the CDR3 DNA reads TGTGCCAGCACCTGGACAGACAATGAGCAGTTCTTC.

Comment on this clonotype: One junction end does not reproduce the germline sequence, and a read error may be involved. The chain joins TRBV11-2 to TRBJ1-1, with TRBD1 matching 9 bases. In germline, CDR1 is SGHAT, CDR2 FQNNGV. This CDR3 spans 16 amino acids. CDR3 protein: CASSWRGQGGHPEAFF. The CDR3 DNA sequence: TGTGCCAGTAGCTGGCGGGGACAGGGTGGGCACCCTGAAGCTTTCTTT.